Shown below are 5 T cell receptor beta chains from a single sample sequenced in a study of blood T cell repertoires in COVID-19. The protocol was immunoSEQ multiplex PCR, while the TCRdb copy is restricted to in-frame clones and leaves out a portion. This sample carries approximately 190,000 clones, more than 70% of them seen once, and the ten largest clones take around 6%. Input material: peripheral blood. The receptors originated from a man between 35 and 55 years old with active or convalescent COVID-19.

The V gene is TRBV5-4, the J gene TRBJ2-5; maybe TRBD1 (7 bases). Germline V gene data show CDR1 as SGHNT and CDR2 as YYREEE (reference sequence). The CDR3 has 16 amino acids. Trimming shortened V by 0 bases and J by 5 bases, and 17 bases separated the two germline ends. CDR3 bases: TGTGCCAGCAGCTTGGAGGTGGGCAGGGGGGCCGAGACCCAGTACTTC. It specifies CASSLEVGRGAETQYF.

The CDR3 region is CASREGLGEYTQYF. CDR3 nucleotide sequence: TGCGCCAGCAGGGAGGGACTGGGGGAGTATACGCAGTATTTT. The rearrangement joins TRBV5-1 to TRBJ2-3; D perhaps matches TRBD2 (6 bases). Trimming stripped 5 bases from V and 7 bases from J, with 17 bases between. The CDR3 consists of 14 residues. Germline lookup yields CDR1 SGHRS and CDR2 YFSETQ.

The chain couples TRBV7-9 to TRBJ2-3; 12 bases align to TRBD2. CDR1 is SEHNR, CDR2 FQNEAQ, per germline (reference sequence). V was clipped by 5 bases and J by 3 bases; unmatched bases: 6. The CDR3 has 16 amino acids. CDR3 bases: TGTGCCAGCAGCACAGGACTAGCGGGGCCTACAGATACGCAGTATTTT. It specifies CASSTGLAGPTDTQYF.

The V gene is TRBV2, the J gene TRBJ2-5; TRBD1 is a possible D gene (5 bases). Germline assignment: CDR1 SNHLY and CDR2 FYNNEI. V lost 7 bases to trimming and J lost 4 bases, with 10 bases between them. The CDR3 covers 12 residues. CDR3 DNA: TGTGCCAGCACGCAGGGCCGAGAGACCCAGTACTTC. Encoded protein: CASTQGRETQYF.

This chain links TRBV20-1 with TRBJ2-5; TRBD1 is a possible D gene (6 bases). This CDR3 comprises 11 residues. Germline CDR1 reads DFQATT; CDR2 reads SNEGSKA (reference sequence). V dropped 6 bases and J dropped 5 bases, with 10 bases sitting between them. Here the CDR3 DNA reads TGCAGTGCCCCAAGGGGGGAGACCCAGTACTTC. Its translation: CSAPRGETQYF.